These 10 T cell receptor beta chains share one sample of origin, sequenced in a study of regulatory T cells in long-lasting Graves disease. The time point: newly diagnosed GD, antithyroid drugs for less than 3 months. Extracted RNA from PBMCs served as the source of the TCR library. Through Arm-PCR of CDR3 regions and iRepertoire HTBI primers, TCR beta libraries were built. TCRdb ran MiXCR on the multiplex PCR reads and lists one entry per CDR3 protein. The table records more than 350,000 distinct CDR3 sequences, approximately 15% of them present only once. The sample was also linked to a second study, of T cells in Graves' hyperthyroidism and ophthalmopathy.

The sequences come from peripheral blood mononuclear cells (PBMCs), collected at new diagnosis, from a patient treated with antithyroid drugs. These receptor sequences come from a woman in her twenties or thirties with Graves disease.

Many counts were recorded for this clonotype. In DNA, the CDR3 is TGTGCCAGCATCGAGGCGGGAGGGTCCTACAATGAGCAGTTCTTC. It translates to CASIEAGGSYNEQFF. The gene calls are TRBV28 and TRBJ2-1; 9 bases are a match to TRBD2. CDR1 and CDR2 from the germline V gene are MDHEN and SYDVKM. This CDR3 has 15 amino acids. Trimming cost V 7 bases and J 1 base; bases outside gene matches: 5.

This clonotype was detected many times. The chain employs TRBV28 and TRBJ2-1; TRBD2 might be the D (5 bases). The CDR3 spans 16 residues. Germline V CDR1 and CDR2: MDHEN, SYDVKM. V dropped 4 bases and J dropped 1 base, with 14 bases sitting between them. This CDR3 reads CASSYYIGGSYNEQFF. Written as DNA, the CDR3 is TGTGCCAGCAGTTATTATATAGGAGGATCCTACAATGAGCAGTTCTTC.

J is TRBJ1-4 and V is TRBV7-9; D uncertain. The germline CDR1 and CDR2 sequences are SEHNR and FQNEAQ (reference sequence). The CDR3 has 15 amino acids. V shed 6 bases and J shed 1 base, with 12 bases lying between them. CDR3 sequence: CASSQSTGTNEKLFF. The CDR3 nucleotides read TGTGCCAGCAGTCAATCGACGGGAACTAATGAAAAACTGTTTTTT.

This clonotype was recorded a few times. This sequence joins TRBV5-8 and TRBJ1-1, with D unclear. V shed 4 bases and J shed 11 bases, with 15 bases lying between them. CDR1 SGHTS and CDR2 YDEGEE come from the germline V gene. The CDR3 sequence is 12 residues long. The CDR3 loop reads CASSPRHQEAFF. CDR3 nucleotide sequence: TGTGCCAGCAGCCCCAGGCACCAGGAGGCTTTCTTT.

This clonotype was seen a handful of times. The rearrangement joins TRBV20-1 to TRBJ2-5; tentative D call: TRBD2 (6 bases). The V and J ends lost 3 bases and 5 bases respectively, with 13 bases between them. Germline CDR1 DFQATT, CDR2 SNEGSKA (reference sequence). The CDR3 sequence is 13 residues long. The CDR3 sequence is CSARGGGGETQYF. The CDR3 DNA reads TGCAGTGCTAGGGGCGGAGGAGGGGAGACCCAGTACTTC.

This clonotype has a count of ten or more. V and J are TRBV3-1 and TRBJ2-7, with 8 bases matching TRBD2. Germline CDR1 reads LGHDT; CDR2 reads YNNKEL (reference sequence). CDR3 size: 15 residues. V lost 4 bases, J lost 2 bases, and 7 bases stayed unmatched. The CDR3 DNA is TGTGCCAGCAGCCGAGTTAGCGGGAAACCCTACGAGCAGTACTTC. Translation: CASSRVSGKPYEQYF.

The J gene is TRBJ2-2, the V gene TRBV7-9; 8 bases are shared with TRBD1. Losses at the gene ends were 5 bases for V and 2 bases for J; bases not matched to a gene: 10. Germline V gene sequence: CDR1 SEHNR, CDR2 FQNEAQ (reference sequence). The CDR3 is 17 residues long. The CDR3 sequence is CASSVVPDRVNTGELFF. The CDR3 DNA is TGTGCCAGCAGCGTAGTTCCGGACAGGGTCAACACCGGGGAGCTGTTTTTT.

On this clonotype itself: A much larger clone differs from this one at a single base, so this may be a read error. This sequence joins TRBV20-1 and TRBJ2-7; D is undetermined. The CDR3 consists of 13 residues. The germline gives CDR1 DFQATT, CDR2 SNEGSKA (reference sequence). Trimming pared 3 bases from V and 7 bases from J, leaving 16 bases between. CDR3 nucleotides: TGCAGTGCTAGTGAAAGCCTGTACAATGAGCAGTACTTC. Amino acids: CSASESLYNEQYF.

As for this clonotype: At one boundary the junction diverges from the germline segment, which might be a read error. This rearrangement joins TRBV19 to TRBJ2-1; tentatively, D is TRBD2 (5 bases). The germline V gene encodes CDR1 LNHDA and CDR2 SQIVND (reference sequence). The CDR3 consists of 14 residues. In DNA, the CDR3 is TGTGCCAGTAGTATAACGGAAGACTACATTGAGCAGTTCTTC. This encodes CASSITEDYIEQFF.

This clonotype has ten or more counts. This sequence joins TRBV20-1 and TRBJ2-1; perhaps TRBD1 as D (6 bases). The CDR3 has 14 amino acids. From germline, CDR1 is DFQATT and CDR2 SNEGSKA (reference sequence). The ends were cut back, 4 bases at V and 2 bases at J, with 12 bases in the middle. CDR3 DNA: TGCAGTGCTAACAGGGATGTCCCCTACAATGAGCAGTTCTTC. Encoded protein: CSANRDVPYNEQFF.